The 11 T cell receptor beta chains reported below all come from one sample, sequenced in a study of beta chain features in type 1 diabetes. Study-level points and caveats: Shortening that was moderate but significant affected the TCRB CDR3s of Type 1 diabetes patients in all four CD4+ subsets.

Their cognate antigens are unknown. As every portion of the isolated RNA was reverse transcribed, the sequencing read expressed TCRB transcripts. Generated by immunoSEQ multiplex PCR, the TCRdb table keeps only in-frame clones and is missing some. Among around 650,000 clones listed, approximately 13% were seen once. The sample comprised naive CD4+ T cells from blood. The receptors come from a man aged 30-40 years with type 1 diabetes.

J is TRBJ1-2 and V is TRBV5-1, with D unresolved. The CDR3 sequence is 15 residues long. V was pared by 0 bases and J by 2 bases, with 11 bases between. Germline CDR1 and CDR2: SGHRS and YFSETQ. CDR3: CASSLEPASNYGYTF. The CDR3 DNA sequence: TGCGCCAGCAGCTTGGAACCGGCCTCAAACTATGGCTACACCTTC.

On this clone itself: This CDR3 is also generated by other DNA sequences in the sample. The CDR3 DNA follows: TGTGCCAGCAGCTTGGGGCAAACTTCCTACGAGCAGTACTTC. Translated: CASSLGQTSYEQYF. The chain has TRBV7-2 and TRBJ2-7; perhaps TRBD1 as D (5 bases). From germline, CDR1 is SGHTA and CDR2 FQGNSA. Trimming shortened V by 3 bases and J by 1 base, and 10 bases separated the two germline ends. The CDR3 spans 14 residues.

This clone turned up a few times. The chain has TRBV10-3 and TRBJ2-1; D remains unclear. CDR1 and CDR2 (germline): ENHRY, SYGVKD. The length of the CDR3 is 14 residues. V shed 0 bases and J shed 4 bases, with 7 bases lying between them. The CDR3 region is CAISESARYNEQFF. The CDR3 coding sequence is TGTGCCATCAGTGAGTCGGCACGGTACAATGAGCAGTTCTTC.

V and J are TRBV5-1 and TRBJ1-2; 8 nucleotides line up with TRBD1. Unmatched junction bases numbered 15, after V lost 4 bases and J lost 4 bases. In germline, CDR1 is SGHRS, CDR2 YFSETQ. This CDR3 contains 17 residues. The DNA for the CDR3 is TGCGCCAGCAGCCCAGCAACGGCCTCTACAGGGGGCTATGGCTACACCTTC. Residues: CASSPATASTGGYGYTF.

The chain uses TRBV6-5 and TRBJ1-5; 7 nucleotides align to TRBD1. V was pared by 6 bases and J by 10 bases, with 12 bases of the junction left unmatched. This CDR3 comprises 14 residues. The germline gives CDR1 MNHEY, CDR2 SVGAGI. The CDR3 loop reads CASRPTGDSKPQHF. DNA of the CDR3: TGTGCCAGCAGACCTACAGGGGATTCTAAACCCCAGCATTTT.

In this sample, this clone turned up a few times. The chain employs TRBV7-9 and TRBJ1-2, with a possible D match to TRBD1 (5 bases). V was trimmed by 0 bases and J by 0 bases, leaving 20 bases between them. The length of the CDR3 is 19 residues. Germline CDR1 reads SEHNR; CDR2 reads FQNEAQ (reference sequence). CDR3 DNA: TGTGCCAGCAGCTTAGCGAACGCAGGGCGATACTTAGCTAACTATGGCTACACCTTC. Its protein is CASSLANAGRYLANYGYTF.

Points on this clone: Other DNA sequences in the sample encode the same CDR3. This rearrangement joins TRBV19 to TRBJ2-3; TRBD1 matches 9 bases. V trimming: 4 bases; J trimming: 4 bases; junction bases outside the gene matches: 3. This CDR3 spans 14 amino acids. Germline-derived CDR1 and CDR2 are LNHDA and SQIVND (reference sequence). CDR3 nucleotides: TGTGCCAGTAGTAGCCGACAGGGGGCAGATACGCAGTATTTT. Protein product: CASSSRQGADTQYF.

The table lists this clone with a few counts. V usage is TRBV7-9 and J usage is TRBJ1-6, with D perhaps matching TRBD1 (5 bases). V lost 3 bases to trimming and J lost 7 bases, with 16 bases between them. Germline V gene sequence: CDR1 SEHNR, CDR2 FQNEAQ (reference sequence). There are 16 residues in the CDR3. CDR3 region: CASSFAEEGWNSPLHF. The CDR3 nucleotides are TGTGCCAGCAGCTTTGCGGAGGAGGGGTGGAATTCACCCCTCCACTTT.

This clone was counted a few times. This chain links TRBV19 with TRBJ1-2, with 7 nucleotides matching TRBD1. The CDR3 is 14 residues long. V lost 4 bases to trimming and J lost 4 bases; unmatched junction nucleotides: 6. The germline V gene encodes CDR1 LNHDA and CDR2 SQIVND (reference sequence). The CDR3 region is CASSRGQRTYGYTF. The CDR3 DNA follows: TGTGCCAGTAGTAGGGGACAGCGAACCTATGGCTACACCTTC.

The chain recombines TRBV29-1 with TRBJ2-3; 9 bases are a match to TRBD1. Germline V gene data show CDR1 as SQVTM and CDR2 as ANQGSEA. The CDR3 sequence is 14 residues long. The V gene end was trimmed by 3 bases and the J gene end by 0 bases; junction bases not matched to a gene: 1. CDR3 nucleotide sequence: TGCAGCGTTGATGGGACAGGGAGCACAGATACGCAGTATTTT. Amino acids: CSVDGTGSTDTQYF.

The CDR3 loop is CASSLGGSGNSPLHF. CDR3 DNA: TGTGCCAGCAGTTTAGGCGGTTCGGGGAATTCACCCCTCCACTTT. The V call is TRBV27, the J call TRBJ1-6; no clear D gene. The CDR3 totals 15 residues. CDR1 and CDR2 from the germline V gene are MNHEY and SMNVEV (reference sequence). V was clipped by 2 bases and J by 7 bases, with 12 bases between them.